The TCR beta chain under discussion was sequenced for a study of cytomegalovirus exposure and HLA in healthy donors. As for this clone: Antigen specificity is unknown.

60 Vbeta and 13 Jbeta primers were used in PCR. Data came from immunoSEQ multiplex PCR; TCRdb stores just in-frame clones and leaves some out. This sample has some 180,000 clones, with roughly three quarters found just once. There are 13 residues in the CDR3. Trimming stripped 3 bases from V and 7 bases from J, with 12 bases between. Germline-derived CDR1 and CDR2 are SGHAT and FQNNGV. Study-wide results and limits: While the bulk of TCR sequences proved rare, some public TCRs turned up in many donors.

The chain joins TRBV11-2 to TRBJ1-1; D call uncertain. The origin of this receptor is a male donor in good health and CMV-seronegative. The sequenced sample was PBMCs. CDR3 sequence reads: CASSLAGFGEAFF. For the CDR3, the DNA is TGTGCCAGCAGCTTGGCGGGGTTCGGTGAAGCTTTCTTT.